This is a list of T cell receptor beta chains from one sample in a study of T cells in Graves' hyperthyroidism and ophthalmopathy. TCRdb re-analysed the multiplex PCR reads in MiXCR, keeping a single row per CDR3 protein. The sample includes under 350,000 distinct CDR3 sequences, approximately 22% of them seen just once. Sequences were obtained from blood. These receptors were obtained from a woman aged 45-65 years with Graves' hyperthyroidism. Both conserved end residues are part of each CDR3. A D gene is named only where the DNA matches it firmly. Clone size is shown for a subset of rows, as once, few, many or a class of expanded clone.

TRBJ2-1 | NA | NA | 16 | TRBV20-1 | TGCAGTGCTAGAGATAACCCTCTGGGGTCCTACAATGAGCAGTTCTTC | CSARDNPLGSYNEQFF
TRBJ2-5 | many | NA | 14 | TRBV20-1 | TGCAGTGCTAGAGACAGGGTGTACCAAGAGACCCAGTACTTC | CSARDRVYQETQYF
TRBJ1-5 | many | NA | 19 | TRBV10-2 | TGCGCCAGCAGTGAGCGGACAGATTTGGACAAGAAGGGCAATCAGCCCCAGCATTTT | CASSERTDLDKKGNQPQHF
TRBJ1-1 | many | NA | 13 | TRBV30 | TGTGCCTGGAGTGTAGAGGCGAACACTGAAGCTTTCTTT | CAWSVEANTEAFF
TRBJ1-2 | many | NA | 14 | TRBV10-3 | TGTGCCATCAGTGACCACAGGGATAGCTATGGCTACACCTTC | CAISDHRDSYGYTF
TRBJ2-1 | many | NA | 15 | TRBV5-1 | TGCGCCAGCAGCTTGTTGGACTGGAAATACAATGAGCAGTTCTTC | CASSLLDWKYNEQFF
TRBJ2-3 | many | TRBD2 | 16 | TRBV27 | TGTGCCAGCAGTTATTCTCGCGGGGGGGCGACAGATACGCAGTATTTT | CASSYSRGGATDTQYF
TRBJ2-1 | few | TRBD2 | 14 | TRBV20-1 | TGCAGTGCCACCGGGACTAGCGGGAGGGATGAGCAGTTCTTC | CSATGTSGRDEQFF
TRBJ2-7 | few | NA | 15 | TRBV4-2 | TGTGCCAGCAGCCACCCCTCGGGGGCGGCCTACGAGCAGTACTTC | CASSHPSGAAYEQYF
TRBJ2-7 | NA | NA | 14 | TRBV11-1 | TGTGCCAGCAGCTCCCCGGGGCCGCACTACGAGCAGTACTTC | CASSSPGPHYEQYF
TRBJ2-7 | many | NA | 14 | TRBV28 | TGTGCCAGCAGCAACAGGGTGGGGGGGTACGAGCAGTACTTC | CASSNRVGGYEQYF
TRBJ2-1 | few | TRBD2 | 16 | TRBV28 | TGTGCCAGCAGTTTGTCAACTAGCGGGGGCAAGAATGAGCAGTTCTTC | CASSLSTSGGKNEQFF
TRBJ1-5 | many | TRBD1 | 16 | TRBV6-1 | TGTGCCAGCAGCCAAACTGGACAGGGGGGACTTCAGCCCCAGCATTTT | CASSQTGQGGLQPQHF
TRBJ2-7 | few | NA | 15 | TRBV7-8 | TGTGCCAGCAGCTTAGCGCGGGGAAGGGCAAACGAGCAGTACTTC | CASSLARGRANEQYF
TRBJ2-2 | NA | TRBD1 | 16 | TRBV7-9 | TGTGCCAGCAGCTTGACGACAGGGGAAAACACCGGGGAGCTGTTTTTT | CASSLTTGENTGELFF
TRBJ1-2 | NA | NA | 13 | TRBV6-1 | TGTGCCAGCAGAATTAGGGAAGGCTATGGCTACACCTTC | CASRIREGYGYTF
TRBJ2-3 | NA | NA | 16 | TRBV5-5 | TGTGCCAGCAGCTTGGCAAAGGGACTTATTTCAGATACGCAGTATTTT | CASSLAKGLISDTQYF
TRBJ1-6 | many | NA | 13 | TRBV7-9 | TGTGCCAGCAGCTTACAGAAGACGGGACCCCTCCACTTT | CASSLQKTGPLHF
TRBJ2-7 | few | TRBD2 | 14 | TRBV10-2 | TGCGCCAGCATGGCAACTAGCGGGAGCCGGGAGCAGTACTTC | CASMATSGSREQYF
TRBJ2-1 | few | TRBD2 | 15 | TRBV11-2 | TGTGCCAGCAGCTTAGTCACTAGCGGGAGAAGTGAGCAGTTCTTC | CASSLVTSGRSEQFF
TRBJ2-6 | few | NA | 16 | TRBV20-1 | TGCAGTGCTAAACCCCCGGGTTACTCTGGGGCCAACGTCCTGACTTTC | CSAKPPGYSGANVLTF
TRBJ2-1 | many | TRBD1 | 14 | TRBV7-7 | TGTGCTAGCAGCTCAGGGGGCGGAGGAAATGAGCAGTTCTTC | CASSSGGGGNEQFF
TRBJ2-7 | NA | NA | 16 | TRBV6-1 | TGTGCCAGCAGTGACGGCGTCAGGGGGGAATCCTACGAGCAGTACTTC | CASSDGVRGESYEQYF
TRBJ1-1 | many | TRBD1 | 14 | TRBV6-1 | TGTGCCAGCAGTGACAAGACAGGGAGGACTGAAGCTTTCTTT | CASSDKTGRTEAFF
TRBJ2-1 | NA | TRBD2 | 12 | TRBV19 | TGTGCCAGTAGTACTCGGACTAGCGGGCAGTTCTTC | CASSTRTSGQFF
TRBJ1-2 | NA | NA | 13 | TRBV5-1 | TGCGCCAGCAGCCCCTCCAGCAGCTATGGCTACACCTTC | CASSPSSSYGYTF
TRBJ1-5 | many | NA | 14 | TRBV2 | TGTGCCAGCACCCCGGACGTTGGCAATCAGCCCCAGCATTTT | CASTPDVGNQPQHF
TRBJ2-2 | many | TRBD2 | 15 | TRBV11-2 | TGTGCCAGCAGCTTAGTCGGGGGGGCTGGCGGGGAGCTGTTTTTT | CASSLVGGAGGELFF
TRBJ1-2 | NA | NA | 12 | TRBV2 | TGTGCCAGCAGTGAAACCCGGGACCTTTACACCTTC | CASSETRDLYTF
TRBJ1-1 | many | NA | 15 | TRBV5-1 | TGCGCCAGCAGCGCGTACAGGAGCATGAACACTGAAGCTTTCTTT | CASSAYRSMNTEAFF
TRBJ2-1 | many | NA | 13 | TRBV6-1 | TGTGCCAGTACTAAACTCGGGTACAATGAGCAGTTCTTC | CASTKLGYNEQFF
TRBJ1-1 | many | NA | 13 | TRBV30 | TGTGCCGGAACAGCCGACTTGAACACTGAAGCTTTCTTT | CAGTADLNTEAFF
TRBJ2-3 | many | NA | 17 | TRBV24-1 | TGTGCCACCAGTGACCCTGCCCCCAAGGACGGCACAGATACGCAGTATTTT | CATSDPAPKDGTDTQYF
TRBJ2-1 | many | TRBD2 | 13 | TRBV12-3/TRBV12-4 | TGTGCCAGCAGTGGGACTAGACGGAGCGAGCAGTTCTTC | CASSGTRRSEQFF
TRBJ2-7 | many | NA | 14 | TRBV7-2 | TGTGCCAGCAGCCCCCTAGCTGGCTCCTACGAGCAGTACTTC | CASSPLAGSYEQYF
TRBJ2-7 | many | TRBD1 | 14 | TRBV20-1 | TGCAGTGCCCGAGGCGGGACAGGGGACAACGAGCAGTACTTC | CSARGGTGDNEQYF
TRBJ2-7 | many | NA | 15 | TRBV2 | TGTGCCAGCAGTGGTCAGGTAGGACTCTCCTACGAGCAGTACTTC | CASSGQVGLSYEQYF
TRBJ2-3 | many | NA | 14 | TRBV5-1 | TGCGCCAGCAGCACCAGGGGTCCGACAGATACGCAGTATTTT | CASSTRGPTDTQYF
TRBJ1-1 | many | NA | 14 | TRBV5-1 | TGCGCCAGCAGCTTGGGGCTAGGGAACACTGAAGCTTTCTTT | CASSLGLGNTEAFF
TRBJ1-2 | NA | TRBD1 | 13 | TRBV28 | TGTGCCAGCAGAGACCCAGGGGGCGCTGGCTACACCTTC | CASRDPGGAGYTF
TRBJ2-5 | few | NA | 13 | TRBV6-4 | TGTGCCAGCAGTGATCAGTCTGGTGAGACCCAGTACTTC | CASSDQSGETQYF
TRBJ2-7 | many | TRBD2 | 16 | TRBV11-3 | TGTGCCAGCAGCTTAGATCTGGGAAGCGGGAGCTACGAGCAGTACTTC | CASSLDLGSGSYEQYF
TRBJ2-7 | few | NA | 13 | TRBV2 | TGTGCCAGCAGTCCCCGGGGATCGGGGGAGCAGTACTTC | CASSPRGSGEQYF
TRBJ1-1 | few | NA | 15 | TRBV6-1 | TGTGCCAGCAGCACCTCGGGGGGGAGGAACACTGAAGCTTTCTTT | CASSTSGGRNTEAFF
TRBJ1-2 | many | NA | 11 | TRBV28 | TGTGCCAGCAGTTTCGGCTATGGCTACACCTTC | CASSFGYGYTF
TRBJ1-5 | many | TRBD1 | 15 | TRBV5-5 | TGTGCCAGCAGCTTTACGTCAGGGGGCATGCAGCCCCAGCATTTT | CASSFTSGGMQPQHF
TRBJ2-7 | many | TRBD2 | 13 | TRBV5-6 | TGTGCCAGCAGCTTGGTAGGGAGGGTCGAGCAGTACTTC | CASSLVGRVEQYF
TRBJ1-3 | few | NA | 15 | TRBV4-1 | TGCGCCAGCAGCCAACCTCGGGAGTCTGGAAACACCATATATTTT | CASSQPRESGNTIYF
TRBJ2-2 | few | TRBD2 | 18 | TRBV6-2/TRBV6-3 | TGTGCCAGCAAACTAGCGGGGGCTACCTTGAGATACACCGGGGAGCTGTTTTTT | CASKLAGATLRYTGELFF